The 17 T cell receptor beta chains listed next were all sequenced from one sample in a study of CD8+ T cells in alopecia areata (dated by TCRdb to the late 2010s). Sample time point, as interpreted from the label and publication: about 25 weeks on oral tofacitinib. The treatment or condition label for this specimen denotes: oral pan-JAK inhibitor, 5-10 mg twice daily. Libraries were made using the immunoSEQ multiplex PCR assay. RNA was extracted from all samples and reverse transcribed into cDNA, which served as template for TCR sequencing. Held by TCRdb, this immuneACCESS table contains in-frame sequences only and omits some clones. Under half of the omission traces to an unresolved V gene where checked; the cause of the rest is unknown. Across this sample there are about 190,000 clones, with 60% seen only once. The ten largest clonotypes hold over 1% of the sample. The sample was CD4+ T cells sorted from blood, taken at week 24, from a patient treated with tofacitinib. Receptors were obtained from a human donor with alopecia areata.

For the CDR3, the DNA is TGTGCCAGCAGCTGGTCGGCTAGCGGGCACACCGGGGAGCTGTTTTTT. This translates into CASSWSASGHTGELFF. The chain is built from TRBV5-6 and TRBJ2-2, with 8 positions matching TRBD2. CDR1 SGHDT and CDR2 YYEEEE come from the germline V gene. This CDR3 comprises 16 residues. Germline trimming cut 3 bases from V and 3 bases from J; bases unmatched to any gene: 7.

The V gene is TRBV5-1, the J gene TRBJ1-1; D is perhaps TRBD1 (6 bases). Germline-derived CDR1 and CDR2 are SGHRS and YFSETQ. V was trimmed by 0 bases and J by 5 bases, leaving 11 bases between them. This CDR3 has 14 residues. The CDR3 DNA sequence: TGCGCCAGCAGCTTGGAGGGGGTTGGGACTGAAGCTTTCTTT. Translated, it gives CASSLEGVGTEAFF.

This clone was seen more than once but under ten times. The chain couples TRBV19 to TRBJ1-2; TRBD1 is a possible D gene (5 bases). The CDR3 sequence is 15 residues long. Germline-derived CDR1 and CDR2 are LNHDA and SQIVND (reference sequence). Deletions cut 1 base from V and 4 bases from J, with 13 bases between. CDR3 in amino acids: CASSIVGGSTYGYTF. CDR3 DNA: TGTGCCAGTAGTATAGTTGGGGGATCCACCTATGGCTACACCTTC.

The J gene is TRBJ2-3, the V gene TRBV4-3; unclear D gene. From germline, CDR1 is LGHNA and CDR2 YSLEER. Trimming pared 0 bases from V and 1 base from J, leaving 14 bases between. The CDR3 spans 17 residues. The CDR3 DNA is TGCGCCAGCAGCCAAGATAAGGCGTCTTCCCGCACAGATACGCAGTATTTT. The encoded protein is CASSQDKASSRTDTQYF.

This clone was seen a handful of times. The chain combines TRBV7-2 with TRBJ2-3; the match to TRBD2 covers 7 bases. The trim removed 2 bases at V and 4 bases at J, leaving 15 bases unmatched. This CDR3 contains 18 residues. Germline V CDR1 and CDR2: SGHTA, FQGNSA. The CDR3 protein is CASSLFVSLGEGPDTQYF. As DNA, the CDR3 is TGTGCCAGCAGCTTATTCGTCTCGCTGGGGGAGGGGCCAGATACGCAGTATTTT.

The V gene is TRBV4-3, the J gene TRBJ1-2; TRBD1 might be the D (5 bases). Trimming took 0 bases from V and 4 from J, leaving 24 bases between them. The CDR3 is 19 amino acids. Germline V lookup: CDR1 LGHNA, CDR2 YSLEER. The CDR3 nucleotides are TGCGCCAGCAGCCAAGACTTGGCGGGGAATGGCCAGGGAGGCTATGGCTACACCTTC. It encodes CASSQDLAGNGQGGYGYTF.

The J gene is TRBJ1-1, the V gene TRBV29-1; maybe TRBD1 (5 bases). The CDR3 is 16 amino acids. Germline CDR1 and CDR2: SQVTM and ANQGSEA. The germline V and J ends were trimmed by 4 bases and 1 base, with 19 bases remaining between them. CDR3 residues: CSVAGLAWQGNTEAFF. For the CDR3, the DNA is TGCAGCGTTGCTGGTTTAGCCTGGCAGGGGAACACTGAAGCTTTCTTT.

The rearrangement links TRBV6-5 to TRBJ2-1; 8 nucleotides match TRBD2. CDR1 and CDR2 from the germline V gene are MNHEY and SVGAGI. The CDR3 spans 15 residues. The trim removed 5 bases at V and 6 bases at J, leaving 9 bases unmatched. The CDR3 reads CASSRPGLVPNEQFF. Here the CDR3 DNA reads TGTGCCAGCAGTAGACCGGGACTAGTTCCCAATGAGCAGTTCTTC.

This clone was detected once. The V call is TRBV19, the J call TRBJ1-2, with 10 bases matching TRBD1. The J segment lost 6 bases and the V segment lost 5 bases, leaving 3 bases of the junction unmatched. Germline V CDR1 and CDR2: LNHDA, SQIVND (reference sequence). CDR3 length: 13 amino acids. The DNA of the CDR3 is TGTGCCAGTAGTGCCGGGACAGGGGATGGCTACACCTTC. Its protein product is CASSAGTGDGYTF. The full variable domain, with the rest looked up from reference TRBV19 and TRBJ1-2, is DGGITQSPKYLFRKEGQNVTLSCEQNLNHDAMYWYRQDPGQGLRLIYYSQIVNDFQKGDIAEGYSVSREKKESFPLTVTSAQKNPTAFYLCASSAGTGDGYTFGSGTRLTVV.

This chain joins TRBV29-1 and TRBJ2-5; the D is unclear. CDR3 length equals 11 residues. Germline lookup yields CDR1 SQVTM and CDR2 ANQGSEA. Trimming pared 8 bases from V and 3 bases from J, leaving 10 bases between. CDR3 in amino acids: CSITNKETQYF. The CDR3 bases are TGCAGCATAACAAATAAAGAGACCCAGTACTTC.

This chain uses TRBV4-3 with TRBJ2-2; D remains ambiguous. Germline loops: CDR1 LGHNA, CDR2 YSLEER. The CDR3 extends over 15 amino acids. V was shortened by 0 bases and J by 0 bases, with 5 bases between the two germline ends. In DNA, the CDR3 is TGCGCCAGCAGCCAAGATTGGGCGAACACCGGGGAGCTGTTTTTT. Encoded protein: CASSQDWANTGELFF.

The V call is TRBV4-3, the J call TRBJ1-1; D uncertain. The V gene lost 1 base and the J gene lost 4 bases, with 13 bases spanning the gap. Germline lookup yields CDR1 LGHNA and CDR2 YSLEER. This CDR3 has 15 residues. The CDR3, as DNA: TGCGCCAGCAGCCAAGCTACGGGGTTCGTCACTGAAGCTTTCTTT. Its translation: CASSQATGFVTEAFF.

About this clone itself: Other DNA sequences of this sample code for an identical CDR3. The CDR3 bases are TGCAGCGTTGAAGGGAGGGTGAACACTGAAGCTTTCTTT. Encoded protein: CSVEGRVNTEAFF. V and J are TRBV29-1 and TRBJ1-1; D is ambiguous. Germline CDR1 SQVTM, CDR2 ANQGSEA. The V end lost 1 base, the J end lost 0 bases, and 6 bases lay between the germline ends. The CDR3 is 13 amino acids.

V and J are TRBV6-5 and TRBJ2-7, with TRBD2 matching over 9 bases. The V gene's germline CDR1 is MNHEY and CDR2 SVGAGI. The trim removed 5 bases at V and 2 bases at J, leaving 4 bases unmatched. The CDR3 has 14 residues. The CDR3 region has the DNA TGTGCCAGCAGTCCGACTAGCGGAACCTACGAGCAGTACTTC. Its protein product is CASSPTSGTYEQYF.

This clone was seen a few times. The J gene is TRBJ1-6, the V gene TRBV7-2; TRBD1 might be the D (6 bases). The CDR3 length is 14 residues. The germline V and J ends were trimmed by 1 base and 8 bases, with 9 bases remaining between them. The germline gives CDR1 SGHTA, CDR2 FQGNSA. The CDR3 region has the DNA TGTGCCAGCAGCTTAGGACAGGAGTATTCACCCCTCCACTTT. It encodes CASSLGQEYSPLHF.

This clone has a handful of counts. This chain uses TRBV18 with TRBJ2-3; D is perhaps TRBD2 (5 bases). Germline CDR1 reads KGHSH; CDR2 reads LQKENI. The CDR3 contains 17 residues. V dropped 2 bases and J dropped 3 bases, with 18 bases sitting between them. The CDR3 here is CASSPISVSGGTDTQYF. The CDR3 nucleotides are TGTGCCAGCTCACCAATTTCAGTTTCGGGCGGGACAGATACGCAGTATTTT.

J is TRBJ2-7 and V is TRBV11-2; D gene ambiguous. CDR3 length equals 12 residues. The germline V and J ends were trimmed by 6 bases and 1 base, with 7 bases remaining between them. Germline loops: CDR1 SGHAT, CDR2 FQNNGV. CDR3 in DNA: TGTGCCAGCAGGTCGGATTCCTACGAGCAGTACTTC. Residues: CASRSDSYEQYF.